The clone carrying this T cell receptor (beta chain) was recorded a few times. Its target is unknown. Primers used in a second PCR of about 7 to 11 cycles were a sample-barcoded 5' primer and a J-beta primer mix. TCRdb re-called the 5' RACE reads through MiXCR, storing one row per CDR3 protein. Of about 1.8 million distinct CDR3 sequences detected, roughly 49% appear once; the ten largest clones hold roughly 2%. The data are from a study of blood T cells in healthy people across ages. Study summary: In model experiments, template switching was able to capture about one barcoded beta molecule for every two T cells that were present. Study-level findings and limits: Naive T cell percentage by flow cytometry tracked strongly with beta diversity.

The CDR3 loop spans 14 amino acids. The germline V gene encodes CDR1 MDHEN and CDR2 SYDVKM. V shed 5 bases and J shed 7 bases, with 15 bases lying between them. The TCR originated in a woman in her forties in good health. This chain links TRBV28 with TRBJ2-4; D might be TRBD2 (5 bases). Sequenced: blood. The CDR3 DNA follows: TGTGCCAGCAGTCCCGCGAGAGGGCCGAACATTCAGTACTTC. Translation: CASSPARGPNIQYF.